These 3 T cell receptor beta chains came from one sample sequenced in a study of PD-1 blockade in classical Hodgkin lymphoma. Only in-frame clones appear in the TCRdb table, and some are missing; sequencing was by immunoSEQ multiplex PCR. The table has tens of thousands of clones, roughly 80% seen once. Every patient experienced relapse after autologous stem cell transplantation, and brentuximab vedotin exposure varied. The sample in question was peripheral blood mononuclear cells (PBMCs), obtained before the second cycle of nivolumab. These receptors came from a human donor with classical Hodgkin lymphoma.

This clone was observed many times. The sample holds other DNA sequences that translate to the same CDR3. The CDR3 loop reads CASSYTGLAGGNEQFF. The CDR3 region has the DNA TGTGCCAGCAGTTACACGGGACTAGCGGGGGGTAATGAGCAGTTCTTC. This chain connects TRBV6-5 to TRBJ2-1, with 15 bases identical to TRBD2. V was clipped by 2 bases and J by 7 bases; unmatched bases: 3. The CDR3 has 16 amino acids. Germline V gene sequence: CDR1 MNHEY, CDR2 SVGAGI.

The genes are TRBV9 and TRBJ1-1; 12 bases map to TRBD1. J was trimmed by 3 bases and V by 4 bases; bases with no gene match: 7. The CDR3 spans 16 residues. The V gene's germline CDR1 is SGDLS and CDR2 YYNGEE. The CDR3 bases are TGTGCCAGCAGCCCACGGGACAGGGGGCTAGACACTGAAGCTTTCTTT. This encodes CASSPRDRGLDTEAFF. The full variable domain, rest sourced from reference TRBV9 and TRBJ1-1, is DSGVTQTPKHLITATGQRVTLRCSPRSGDLSVYWYQQSLDQGLQFLIQYYNGEERAKGNILERFSAQQFPDLHSELNLSSLELGDSALYFCASSPRDRGLDTEAFFGQGTRLTVV.

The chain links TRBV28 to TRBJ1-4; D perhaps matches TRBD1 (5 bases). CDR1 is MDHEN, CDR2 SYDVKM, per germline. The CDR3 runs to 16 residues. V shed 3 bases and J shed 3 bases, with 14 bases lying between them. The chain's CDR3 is CASSFELGTANEKLFF. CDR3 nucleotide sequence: TGTGCCAGCAGTTTCGAGCTGGGGACGGCTAATGAAAAACTGTTTTTT.